The 26 T cell receptor beta chains below come from one sample, sequenced in a study of early T cells in non-severe SARS-CoV-2 infection. TCRdb reanalysed the 5' RACE reads using MiXCR and keeps one entry per CDR3 protein. This repertoire shows about 70,000 distinct CDR3 sequences, around 5% found once; its top ten account for 6.5% to 8%. The input for sequencing was whole blood, taken at baseline. These receptors originate from an adult who was a healthcare worker with PCR-confirmed SARS-CoV-2 infection or an uninfected control (not recorded which).

This sequence joins TRBV10-3 and TRBJ2-7; TRBD1 matches 8 bases. Germline values: CDR1 ENHRY, CDR2 SYGVKD. This CDR3 has 13 amino acids. With V trimmed by 5 bases and J by 7 bases, 7 bases remained unmatched. The CDR3 sequence is CAISQGARSEQYF. CDR3 DNA: TGTGCCATCAGTCAGGGGGCAAGGAGTGAGCAGTACTTC.

The sample holds many counts of this clonotype. V usage is TRBV19 and J usage is TRBJ2-1; TRBD2 aligns across 7 bases. CDR1 is LNHDA, CDR2 SQIVND, per germline (reference sequence). Unmatched junction bases numbered 7, after V lost 8 bases and J lost 0 bases. The CDR3 spans 15 residues. CDR3 residues: CASRLGGSSYNEQFF. For the CDR3, the DNA is TGTGCCAGTCGGTTGGGGGGGAGCTCCTACAATGAGCAGTTCTTC.

The chain recombines TRBV6-5 with TRBJ2-1, with 7 bases lining up with TRBD2. Germline-derived CDR1 and CDR2 are MNHEY and SVGAGI. The CDR3 extends over 15 amino acids. V was pared by 7 bases and J by 2 bases, with 8 bases of the junction left unmatched. The CDR3: CASTVSGFAYNEQFF. CDR3 sequence (DNA): TGTGCCAGCACCGTTAGCGGGTTCGCCTACAATGAGCAGTTCTTC.

This clonotype was detected only a few times. This chain joins TRBV7-8 and TRBJ2-7; 8 nucleotides line up with TRBD2. V lost 7 bases and J lost 3; bases outside the gene matches: 8. CDR1 and CDR2 (germline): SGHVS, FQNEAQ. The CDR3 runs to 14 residues. The CDR3 coding sequence is TGTGCCAGCACTTTCCCGGGGGGGATCTACGAGCAGTACTTC. As protein: CASTFPGGIYEQYF.

The chain recombines TRBV5-4 with TRBJ1-1, with D hard to call. V lost 0 bases, J lost 6 bases, and 9 bases lay in between. The CDR3 extends over 13 amino acids. Germline lookup yields CDR1 SGHNT and CDR2 YYREEE (reference sequence). The CDR3 sequence is CASSLGVTPEAFF. The CDR3 DNA sequence: TGTGCCAGCAGCTTGGGGGTGACCCCTGAAGCTTTCTTT.

This clonotype showed up just a few times. The V gene is TRBV28, the J gene TRBJ1-2; 8 nucleotides agree with TRBD1. V lost 7 bases, J lost 8 bases, and 9 bases stayed unmatched. This CDR3 contains 13 residues. In germline, CDR1 is MDHEN, CDR2 SYDVKM. As DNA, the CDR3 is TGTGCCAGCAAACCGGACAGGGTACGGGGCTACACCTTC. It is translated as CASKPDRVRGYTF.

The J gene is TRBJ2-1, the V gene TRBV18; the D is unclear. Trimming pared 4 bases from V and 4 bases from J, leaving 2 bases between. Germline values: CDR1 KGHSH, CDR2 LQKENI. The CDR3 covers 11 residues. CDR3 in DNA: TGTGCCAGCTCACAGTACAATGAGCAGTTCTTC. It encodes CASSQYNEQFF.

J is TRBJ2-7 and V is TRBV27, with D maybe TRBD2 (6 bases). CDR1 MNHEY and CDR2 SMNVEV come from the germline V gene (reference sequence). Trimming left V 2 bases short and J 0 bases short, with 11 bases between. CDR3 length equals 15 residues. DNA for the CDR3: TGTGCCAGCAGTTTACGGGGGTTGAGCTCCTACGAGCAGTACTTC. Its translation is CASSLRGLSSYEQYF.

This chain connects TRBV11-2 to TRBJ2-7; D is uncertain. Trimming left V 0 bases short and J 7 bases short, with 10 bases between. The germline V gene has CDR1 SGHAT and CDR2 FQNNGV. CDR3 length equals 13 residues. CDR3 sequence reads: CASSLEKTIEQYF. CDR3 nucleotides: TGTGCCAGCAGCTTAGAGAAAACGATTGAGCAGTACTTC.

This clonotype has a count of ten or more. The J gene is TRBJ2-3, the V gene TRBV20-1; perhaps TRBD2 as D (6 bases). This CDR3 spans 15 amino acids. The V end lost 6 bases, the J end lost 0 bases, and 16 bases lay between the germline ends. Per germline, CDR1 DFQATT and CDR2 SNEGSKA (reference sequence). CDR3 region: CSAFSGGVSTDTQYF. The DNA of the CDR3 is TGCAGTGCATTTAGCGGAGGGGTCAGCACAGATACGCAGTATTTT.

This clonotype appeared a few times. One junction end does not reproduce the germline sequence, and a read error may be involved. The V and J genes are TRBV5-1 and TRBJ1-1, with unresolved D. The germline V gene encodes CDR1 SGHRS and CDR2 YFSETQ. This CDR3 region has 17 residues. The CDR3 reads CASSLGPGYVPQRSGGF. CDR3 nucleotides: TGCGCCAGCAGCCTCGGTCCGGGGTACGTCCCCCAACGCTCCGGTGGCTTT. Looking up the rest from reference TRBV5-1 and TRBJ1-1 gives the full variable domain: KAGVTQTPRYLIKTRGQQVTLSCSPISGHRSVSWYQQTPGQGLQFLFEYFSETQRNKGNFPGRFSGRQFSNSRSEMNVSTLELGDSALYLCASSLGPGYVPQRSGGFGQGTRLTVV.

This clonotype was seen at least ten times. The rearrangement joins TRBV2 to TRBJ2-3; TRBD1 might be the D (7 bases). V was pared by 2 bases and J by 3 bases, with 15 bases between. Germline V gene data show CDR1 as SNHLY and CDR2 as FYNNEI. CDR3 length: 16 amino acids. In DNA, the CDR3 is TGTGCCAGCAGTGAACGGAGGGCGACAGGGACAGATACGCAGTATTTT. Residues: CASSERRATGTDTQYF. Variable domain in full (rest from reference TRBV2 and TRBJ2-3): EPEVTQTPSHQVTQMGQEVILRCVPISNHLYFYWYRQILGQKVEFLVSFYNNEISEKSEIFDDQFSVERPDGSNFTLKIRSTKLEDSAMYFCASSERRATGTDTQYFGPGTRLTVL.

This clonotype was recorded at least ten times. The chain has TRBV29-1 and TRBJ1-2; unclear D gene. Per the germline V gene, CDR1 is SQVTM and CDR2 is ANQGSEA. Trimming took 6 bases from V and 8 from J, leaving 13 bases between them. The CDR3 extends over 11 amino acids. The CDR3 protein is CSVDQVQGYTF. The CDR3 bases are TGCAGCGTGGATCAGGTTCAAGGCTACACCTTC.

Many counts were recorded for this clonotype. V is TRBV7-9 and J is TRBJ1-2; 10 nucleotides match TRBD1. Germline V gene sequence: CDR1 SEHNR, CDR2 FQNEAQ (reference sequence). V gave up 0 bases and J gave up 7 bases; unmatched junction bases: 8. The CDR3 runs 16 residues. The CDR3: CASSLAGRQGAAGYTF. The CDR3 DNA sequence: TGTGCCAGCAGCTTAGCGGGGAGACAGGGGGCAGCTGGCTACACCTTC. Using reference TRBV7-9 and TRBJ1-2 for the parts outside the CDR3, the full variable domain is DTGVSQNPRHKITKRGQNVTFRCDPISEHNRLYWYRQTLGQGPEFLTYFQNEAQLEKSRLLSDRFSAERPKGSFSTLEIQRTEQGDSAMYLCASSLAGRQGAAGYTFGSGTRLTVV.

This clonotype was picked up many times. The chain carries TRBV7-2 and TRBJ1-5, with 7 nucleotides matching TRBD1. The CDR3 spans 15 residues. The germline CDR1 and CDR2 sequences are SGHTA and FQGNSA. The V and J ends lost 2 bases and 8 bases, in that order; junction bases with no gene match: 9. CDR3 sequence reads: CASSLTTGTVEPQHF. CDR3 in DNA: TGTGCCAGCAGCTTAACGACAGGGACGGTAGAGCCCCAGCATTTT. The full variable domain, its missing parts supplied by reference TRBV7-2 and TRBJ1-5, is GAGVSQSPSNKVTEKGKDVELRCDPISGHTALYWYRQSLGQGLEFLIYFQGNSAPDKSGLPSDRFSAERTGGSVSTLTIQRTQQEDSAVYLCASSLTTGTVEPQHFGDGTRLSIL.

In its sample, this clonotype was seen many times. The chain joins TRBV27 to TRBJ2-1; tentative D call: TRBD2 (5 bases). Germline CDR1 is MNHEY and CDR2 is SMNVEV (reference sequence). There are 13 residues in the CDR3. Trimming removed 3 bases at V and 4 bases at J, with 7 bases between. As DNA, the CDR3 is TGTGCCAGCAGTTTCGGGATTTACAATGAGCAGTTCTTC. Translating gives CASSFGIYNEQFF.

This clonotype was counted many times. The chain has TRBV19 and TRBJ1-4, with D tentatively TRBD1 (5 bases). CDR1 and CDR2 (germline): LNHDA, SQIVND (reference sequence). The CDR3 loop spans 13 amino acids. V was cut by 10 bases and J by 3 bases, with 12 bases left in between. The DNA for the CDR3 is TGTGCCACAAGGAGGGGTCCTAATGAAAAACTGTTTTTT. Translation: CATRRGPNEKLFF.

This clonotype was seen many times. The J gene is TRBJ1-2, the V gene TRBV28; weak D call: TRBD1 (6 bases). The CDR3 has 14 amino acids. Deletions cut 6 bases from V and 0 bases from J, with 11 bases between. Germline CDR1 is MDHEN and CDR2 is SYDVKM. DNA of the CDR3: TGTGCCAGCAGGACAGGCCCCTCTAACTATGGCTACACCTTC. Its protein product is CASRTGPSNYGYTF.

This clonotype was counted only a few times. The chain links TRBV20-1 to TRBJ2-1; D gene ambiguous. Germline CDR1 and CDR2: DFQATT and SNEGSKA (reference sequence). The CDR3 contains 11 residues. The CDR3 protein is CQVGSRNEQFF. The CDR3 DNA sequence: TGCCAAGTCGGTTCCAGGAATGAGCAGTTCTTC.

This clonotype appeared a few times. The chain couples TRBV7-2 to TRBJ1-4; D may be TRBD1 (6 bases). In germline, CDR1 is SGHTA, CDR2 FQGNSA. CDR3 size: 16 residues. The V gene lost 4 bases and the J gene lost 9 bases, with 21 bases spanning the gap. CDR3 DNA: TGTGCCAGCAGCTCCCTTCCTCGACAGGCGGGTAAAAAACTGTTTTTT. It yields the protein CASSSLPRQAGKKLFF.

This clonotype was observed many times. The chain combines TRBV10-3 with TRBJ2-2, with 7 nucleotides matching TRBD2. The CDR3 sequence is 16 residues long. V trimming: 7 bases; J trimming: 1 base; junction bases outside the gene matches: 9. Germline CDR1 ENHRY, CDR2 SYGVKD. The CDR3 DNA reads as TGTGCCATCACCGCGACTAGCAGAGTGAACACCGGGGAGCTGTTTTTT. Protein sequence: CAITATSRVNTGELFF.

This clonotype came up many times. The chain is built from TRBV9 and TRBJ2-7, with D possibly being TRBD1 or TRBD2 (6 bases each). Trimming removed 0 bases at V and 3 bases at J, with 13 bases between. Per the germline V gene, CDR1 is SGDLS and CDR2 is YYNGEE. The CDR3 covers 15 residues. The CDR3 loop is CASSVAEGEDYEQYF. The CDR3 nucleotides are TGTGCCAGCAGCGTAGCTGAGGGGGAGGACTACGAGCAGTACTTC.

This clonotype was detected ten times or more. J is TRBJ2-2 and V is TRBV20-1; 11 nucleotides align to TRBD2. V dropped 6 bases and J dropped 3; count of bases not matched to a gene: 6. The CDR3 sequence is 15 residues long. Germline V gives CDR1 DFQATT, CDR2 SNEGSKA (reference sequence). For the CDR3, the DNA is TGCAGTGCAACCGGGACTAGCGGAGACACCGGGGAGCTGTTTTTT. Amino acid sequence: CSATGTSGDTGELFF.

In this sample, this clonotype turned up many times. This chain links TRBV10-2 with TRBJ2-7, with TRBD1 identical over 7 bases. Germline V gene data show CDR1 as WSHSY and CDR2 as SAAADI. Trimming at V came to 8 bases and at J to 5 bases, leaving 9 bases not matched to a gene. CDR3 size: 13 residues. This CDR3 reads CASGQTGDHEQYF. CDR3 DNA sequence: TGCGCCAGCGGCCAAACAGGGGACCACGAGCAGTACTTC.

This clonotype was detected a few times. The rearrangement links TRBV7-9 to TRBJ1-3, with D possibly matching TRBD1 (6 bases). The germline V and J ends were trimmed by 5 bases and 4 bases, with 12 bases remaining between them. CDR1 is SEHNR and CDR2 is FQNEAQ in the germline V gene (reference sequence). The CDR3 has 14 amino acids. This CDR3 reads CASSPPGAGNTIYF. As DNA, the CDR3 is TGTGCCAGCAGCCCTCCGGGGGCAGGAAACACCATATATTTT.

There are many counts of this clonotype. The rearrangement links TRBV27 to TRBJ2-7, with TRBD1 matching 7 bases. CDR1 and CDR2 (germline): MNHEY, SMNVEV (reference sequence). The CDR3 runs 15 residues. J gave up 2 bases and V 2 bases, and 6 bases lay outside the gene matches. The CDR3 reads CASSLKGAIPYEQYF. The DNA for the CDR3 is TGTGCCAGCAGTTTAAAGGGGGCCATCCCCTACGAGCAGTACTTC.